Sequencing of this TCR beta chain was carried out in a study of T cells in Graves' hyperthyroidism and ophthalmopathy. Study-level points and caveats: Within blood appeared most thyroid clonotypes that had expanded above 0.001.

In the case of this clonotype: Its antigen remains unknown. A much more abundant neighbour one base away suggests this may be a read error.

Exclusion criteria comprised uncontrolled infection, other autoimmune disease, pregnancy or lactation. 10 ml fresh peripheral blood yielded the PBMCs. The CDR3 is 13 residues long. V was trimmed by 1 base and J by 9 bases, leaving 12 bases between them. CDR1 is LGHNA, CDR2 YNFKEQ, per germline. The source material, RNA transcripts, was used to amplify TCR beta CDR3 regions. HTBI primers were employed in a first-round RT-PCR of the TCR CDR3. A single record per CDR3 protein comes from TCRdb applying MiXCR to the multiplex PCR reads. The table has fewer than 500,000 distinct CDR3 sequences, roughly 14% seen once.

Sample: blood. J is TRBJ2-5 and V is TRBV4-2; D is perhaps TRBD2 (5 bases). The receptor was isolated from a young man with Graves' ophthalmopathy. The CDR3 nucleotides read TGTGCCAGCAGCCAAGGACCGAGGGTTGCCCAGTACTTC. Protein product: CASSQGPRVAQYF.